This TCR beta chain was sequenced during a study of blood T cell repertoires in COVID-19. TCRdb keeps only in-frame clones here, not all; method: immunoSEQ multiplex PCR. The sample consists of about 170,000 clones, more than 65% of them appearing once. J gave up 1 base and V 3 bases, and 5 bases lay outside the gene matches. Germline-derived CDR1 and CDR2 are SGHRS and YFSETQ. The CDR3 totals 16 residues. The chain recombines TRBV5-1 with TRBJ2-1, with TRBD2 matching over 9 bases. The sequenced material came from peripheral blood. The TCR comes from a woman over 75 with active or convalescent COVID-19. CDR3 protein: CASSSGLARSYNEQFF. In DNA form, the CDR3 reads TGCGCCAGCAGCTCTGGACTAGCGAGGTCCTACAATGAGCAGTTCTTC.